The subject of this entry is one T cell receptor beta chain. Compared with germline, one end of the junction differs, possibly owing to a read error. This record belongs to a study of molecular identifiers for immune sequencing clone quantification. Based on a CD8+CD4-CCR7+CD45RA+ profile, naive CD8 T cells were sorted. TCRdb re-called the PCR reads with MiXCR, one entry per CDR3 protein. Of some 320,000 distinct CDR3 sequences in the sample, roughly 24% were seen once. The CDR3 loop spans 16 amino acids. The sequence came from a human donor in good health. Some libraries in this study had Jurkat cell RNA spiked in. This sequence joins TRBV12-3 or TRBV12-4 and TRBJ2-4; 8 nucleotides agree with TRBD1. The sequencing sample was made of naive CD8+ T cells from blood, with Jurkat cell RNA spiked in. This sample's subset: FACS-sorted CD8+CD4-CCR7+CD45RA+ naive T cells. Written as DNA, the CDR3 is TGTGCCGGCAGCCTCCAGGGGGCGATGGCCAAAAACATTCAGTACTTC. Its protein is CAGSLQGAMAKNIQYF.